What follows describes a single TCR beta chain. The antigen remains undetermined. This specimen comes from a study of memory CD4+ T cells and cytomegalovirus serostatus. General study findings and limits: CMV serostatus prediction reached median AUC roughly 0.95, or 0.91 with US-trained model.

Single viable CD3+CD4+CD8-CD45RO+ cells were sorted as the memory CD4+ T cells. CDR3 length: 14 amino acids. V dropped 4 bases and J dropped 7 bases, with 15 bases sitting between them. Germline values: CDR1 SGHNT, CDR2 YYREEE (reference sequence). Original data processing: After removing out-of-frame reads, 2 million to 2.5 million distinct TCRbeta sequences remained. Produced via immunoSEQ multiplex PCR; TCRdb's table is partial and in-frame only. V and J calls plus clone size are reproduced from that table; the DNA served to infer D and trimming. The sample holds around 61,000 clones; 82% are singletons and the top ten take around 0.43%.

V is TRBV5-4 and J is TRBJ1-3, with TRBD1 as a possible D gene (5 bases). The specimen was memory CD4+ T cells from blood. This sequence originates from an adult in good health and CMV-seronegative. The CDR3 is CASSLGGVANTIYF. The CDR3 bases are TGTGCCAGCAGCCTCGGGGGGGTTGCGAACACCATATATTTT.